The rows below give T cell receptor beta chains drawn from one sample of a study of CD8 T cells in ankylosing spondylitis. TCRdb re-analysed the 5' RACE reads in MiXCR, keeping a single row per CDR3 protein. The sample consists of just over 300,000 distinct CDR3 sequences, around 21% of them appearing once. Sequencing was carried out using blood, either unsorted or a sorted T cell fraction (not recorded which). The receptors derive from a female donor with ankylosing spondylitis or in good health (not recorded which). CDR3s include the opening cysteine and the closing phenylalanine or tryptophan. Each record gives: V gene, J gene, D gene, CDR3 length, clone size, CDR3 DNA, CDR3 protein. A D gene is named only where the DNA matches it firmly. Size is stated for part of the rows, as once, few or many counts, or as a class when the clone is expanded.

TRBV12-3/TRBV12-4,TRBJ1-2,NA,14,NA,TGTGCCAGCAGTGCCACAGGGATTCTAGATGGCTACACCTTC,CASSATGILDGYTF
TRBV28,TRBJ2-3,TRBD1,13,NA,TGTGCCACCCGGGGACAGTTCACAGATACGCAGTATTTT,CATRGQFTDTQYF
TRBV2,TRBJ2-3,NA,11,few,TGTGCCAGCAGTGAAGTTGGTACGCAGTATTTT,CASSEVGTQYF
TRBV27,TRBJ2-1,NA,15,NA,TGTGCCAGCAGTTTACTGTGGGACTCCTACAATGAGCAGTTCTTC,CASSLLWDSYNEQFF
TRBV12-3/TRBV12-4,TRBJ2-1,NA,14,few,TGTGCCAGCAGTTTAGCAGGGGGGCGGTATGAGCAGTTCTTC,CASSLAGGRYEQFF
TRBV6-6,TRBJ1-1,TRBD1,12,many,TGTGCCAGCAGTGCGGGACAGCCTGAAGCTTTCTTT,CASSAGQPEAFF
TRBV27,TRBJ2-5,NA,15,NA,TGTGCCAGCAGTTCCTCAGGGGCCAGGGGAGAGACCCAGTACTTC,CASSSSGARGETQYF
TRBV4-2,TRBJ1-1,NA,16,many,TGTGCCAGCAGACAGCAGGCGCCCCGAAGAAGCACTGAAGCTTTCTTT,CASRQQAPRRSTEAFF
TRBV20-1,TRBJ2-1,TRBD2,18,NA,TGCAGTGCTCAGGCAGGGACTAGCGGCCTCAGCTCCTACAATGAGCAGTTCTTC,CSAQAGTSGLSSYNEQFF
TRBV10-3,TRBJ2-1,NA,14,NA,TGTGCCATCAGTGTCTCCTCTAGGGAGAGGCAGCAGTTCTTC,CAISVSSRERQQFF
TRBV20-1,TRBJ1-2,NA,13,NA,TGCAGTGCTCGAAGAAGAGGATCGGATGGCTACACCTTC,CSARRRGSDGYTF
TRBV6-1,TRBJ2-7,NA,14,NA,TGTGCCAGCAGGTCCGACATATCCTCCTACGAGCAGTACTTC,CASRSDISSYEQYF
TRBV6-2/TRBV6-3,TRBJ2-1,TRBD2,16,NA,TGTGCCAGCAGTTCCTATGGACTAGCGGCGTACAATGAGCAGTTCTTC,CASSSYGLAAYNEQFF
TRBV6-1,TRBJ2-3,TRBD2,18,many,TGTGCCAGCACCACCACGTCGGGACTAGCGGGAGTAGTGGATACGCAGTATTTT,CASTTTSGLAGVVDTQYF
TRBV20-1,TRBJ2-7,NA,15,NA,TGCAGTGCTAGATTCCCCCTGCCCCCCAAGGACGAGCAGTACTTC,CSARFPLPPKDEQYF
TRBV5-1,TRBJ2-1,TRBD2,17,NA,TGCGCCAGCAGCCCCCGGACTAGCGGGAGGGCCGGGGATGAGCAGTTCTTC,CASSPRTSGRAGDEQFF
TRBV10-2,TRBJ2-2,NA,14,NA,TGCGCCAGCAGTGAGGCCCCTAACACCGGGGAGCTGTTTTTT,CASSEAPNTGELFF
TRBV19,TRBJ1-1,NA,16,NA,TGTGCCAGTAGTGAAGGACATCGAGTAAGGAACACTGAAGCTTTCTTT,CASSEGHRVRNTEAFF
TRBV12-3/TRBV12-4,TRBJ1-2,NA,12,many,TGTGCCAGCAGCCCTGAATTCTATGGCTACACCTTC,CASSPEFYGYTF
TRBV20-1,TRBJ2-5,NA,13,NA,TGCAGTGCTAGAGATTGGGACCAAGAGACCCAGTACTTC,CSARDWDQETQYF
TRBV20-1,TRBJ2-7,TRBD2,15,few,TGCAGTGCTAGAGATGCTAGCGGGGGATCCTACGAGCAGTACTTC,CSARDASGGSYEQYF
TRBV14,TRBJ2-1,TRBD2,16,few,TGTGCCAGCAGCCTCCGAAAGCGGGAGTTATCAGATGAGCAGTTCTTC,CASSLRKRELSDEQFF
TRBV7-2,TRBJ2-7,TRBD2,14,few,TGTGCCAGCAGCTTATGGACTAGCGGATACGAGCAGTACTTC,CASSLWTSGYEQYF
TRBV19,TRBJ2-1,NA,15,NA,TGTGCCAGTAGTATAGCGGGAATTAGGAGCAATGAGCAGTTCTTC,CASSIAGIRSNEQFF
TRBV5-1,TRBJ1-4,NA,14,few,TGCGCCAGCAGGTCCGGCAGGATTAATGAAAAACTGTTTTTT,CASRSGRINEKLFF
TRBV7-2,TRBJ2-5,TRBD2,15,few,TGTGCCAGCAGCTTAGGTAGCGGGAGTGGCGAGACCCAGTACTTC,CASSLGSGSGETQYF
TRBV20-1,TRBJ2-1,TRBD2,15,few,TGCAGTGCTCGCCCGGGGGGACTAGCGCGAAGGGAGCAGTTCTTC,CSARPGGLARREQFF
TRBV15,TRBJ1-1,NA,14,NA,TGTGCCACCAGCAGGGCAGAGGGGGACACTGAAGCTTTCTTT,CATSRAEGDTEAFF
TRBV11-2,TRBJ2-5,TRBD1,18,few,TGTGCCAGCAGCTCAACTGGGACAGGGGGCAGATATGGGGAGACCCAGTACTTC,CASSSTGTGGRYGETQYF
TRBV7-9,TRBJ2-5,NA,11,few,TGTGCCAGCAGCCCCGGGTATCCCTATCGCTTC,CASSPGYPYRF
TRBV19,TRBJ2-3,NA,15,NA,TGTGCCAGTAGTGCCGCTAGCGCAAGCACAGATACGCAGTATTTT,CASSAASASTDTQYF
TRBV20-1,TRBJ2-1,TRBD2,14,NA,TGCAGTGCTGCCGGGACTAGCGGGAGCTATGAGCAGTTCTTC,CSAAGTSGSYEQFF
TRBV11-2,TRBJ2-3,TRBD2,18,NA,TGTGCCAGCAGCTTAGGACTAGCGGGAGGGCCTTTCACAGATACGCAGTATTTT,CASSLGLAGGPFTDTQYF
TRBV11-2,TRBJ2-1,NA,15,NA,TGTGCCAGCAGCTTCAGGGACACCCTCGAGGGTGGGCAGTTCTTC,CASSFRDTLEGGQFF
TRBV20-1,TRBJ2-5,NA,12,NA,TGCAGTGCCCGAACGGGGGTAGAGACCCAGTACTTC,CSARTGVETQYF
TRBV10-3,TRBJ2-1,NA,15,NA,TGTGCCACCCTCCATACAGGGAGCTCCTACAATGAGCAGTTCTTC,CATLHTGSSYNEQFF
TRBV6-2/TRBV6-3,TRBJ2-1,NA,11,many,TGTGCCAGCAGGAACCTCAATGAGCAGTTCTTC,CASRNLNEQFF
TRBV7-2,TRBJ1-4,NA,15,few,TGTGCCAGCAGCTCGATGGGAGGGGGGAATGAAAAACTGTTTTTT,CASSSMGGGNEKLFF
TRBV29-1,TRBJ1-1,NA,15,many,TGCAGCGTTGCCCCGGACAGATCGGGGGACACTGAAGCTTTCTTT,CSVAPDRSGDTEAFF
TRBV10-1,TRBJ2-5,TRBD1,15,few,TGCGCCAGCAGTGATATAGGACAGGGAAAAGAGACCCAGTACTTC,CASSDIGQGKETQYF
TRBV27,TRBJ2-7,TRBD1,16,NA,TGTGCCAGCAGTATATCCGGGACAGGGTTTGCCTACGAGCAGTACTTC,CASSISGTGFAYEQYF
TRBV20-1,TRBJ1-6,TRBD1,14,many,TGCAGTGCTAGGGGGGAAGGGGGCAATTCACCCCTCCACTTT,CSARGEGGNSPLHF
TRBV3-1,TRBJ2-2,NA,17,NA,TGTGCCAGCAGCCAAGCAATGAGTTTTAGGGACACCGGGGAGCTGTTTTTT,CASSQAMSFRDTGELFF
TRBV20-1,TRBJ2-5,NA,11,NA,TGCAGTCCTGTTTGGGGAGAGACCCAGTACTTC,CSPVWGETQYF
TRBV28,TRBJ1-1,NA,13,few,TGTGCCAGCAGTTTGGGTCAGTACACTGAAGCTTTCTTT,CASSLGQYTEAFF
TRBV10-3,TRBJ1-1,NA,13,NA,TGTGCCATCAGGGGAGATATGAACACTGAAGCTTTCTTT,CAIRGDMNTEAFF
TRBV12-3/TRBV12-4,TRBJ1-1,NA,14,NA,TGTGCCAGCAAAGGACGGCAGGGCGCCACTGAAGCTTTCTTT,CASKGRQGATEAFF
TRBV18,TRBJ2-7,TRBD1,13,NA,TGTGCCAGCTCACCTCGACCAGGGGGCGAGCAGTACTTC,CASSPRPGGEQYF
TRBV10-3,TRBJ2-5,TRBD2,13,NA,TGTGCCATCAGAGCTAGCGGGGAAGAGACCCAGTACTTC,CAIRASGEETQYF
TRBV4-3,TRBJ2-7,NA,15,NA,TGCGCCAGCAGCCGGCTACGGGGGCTTGGGTACGAGCAGTACTTC,CASSRLRGLGYEQYF
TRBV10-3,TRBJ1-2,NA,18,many,TGTGCCATCAGTGAGTCCAGAGCCGGGCCCAATAGCGGTGATGGCTACACCTTC,CAISESRAGPNSGDGYTF
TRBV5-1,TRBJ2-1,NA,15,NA,TGCGCCAGCAGCTTCGAGGGGTATTCCTACAATGAGCAGTTCTTC,CASSFEGYSYNEQFF